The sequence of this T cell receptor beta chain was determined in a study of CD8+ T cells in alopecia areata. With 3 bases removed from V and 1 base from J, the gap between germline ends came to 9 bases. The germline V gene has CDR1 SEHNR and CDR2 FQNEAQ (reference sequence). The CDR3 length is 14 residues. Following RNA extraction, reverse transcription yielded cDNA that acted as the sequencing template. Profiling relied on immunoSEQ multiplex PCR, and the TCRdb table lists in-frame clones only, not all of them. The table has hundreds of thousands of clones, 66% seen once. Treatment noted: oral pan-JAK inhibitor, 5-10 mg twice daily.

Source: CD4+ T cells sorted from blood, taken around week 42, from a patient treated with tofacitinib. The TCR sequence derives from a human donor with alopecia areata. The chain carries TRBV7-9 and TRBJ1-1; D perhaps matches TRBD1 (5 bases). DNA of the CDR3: TGTGCCAGCAGCTTGGGACTGCCGAACACTGAAGCTTTCTTT. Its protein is CASSLGLPNTEAFF. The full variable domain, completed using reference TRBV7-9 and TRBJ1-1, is DTGVSQNPRHKITKRGQNVTFRCDPISEHNRLYWYRQTLGQGPEFLTYFQNEAQLEKSRLLSDRFSAERPKGSFSTLEIQRTEQGDSAMYLCASSLGLPNTEAFFGQGTRLTVV.